The T cell receptor beta chain described here comes from a study of Graves' ophthalmopathy and Graves' hyperthyroidism. This clonotype has at least ten counts. The antigen is unknown. The length of the CDR3 is 15 residues. Between the trimmed V and J ends, which lost 3 bases and 4 bases, there was a span of 13 bases. Points from the study as a whole: The blood repertoire also included most expanded thyroid clonotypes above 0.001 frequency.

Exclusion applied to patients with other autoimmune diseases, uncontrolled infections, pregnancy or lactation. Clinicians made diagnoses from clinical symptoms, serum thyroxine, TRAb, thyroid ultrasound and orbital computed tomography. TCR beta CDR3 amplification used RNA transcripts. First-round RT-PCR with HTBI primers preceded a second-round multiplex PCR. TCRdb itself ran the multiplex PCR reads through MiXCR, one entry per CDR3 protein. Altogether more than 550,000 distinct CDR3 sequences are present, over 40% being singletons, with the ten largest covering more than 2.5%. V and J are TRBV12-3 or TRBV12-4 and TRBJ1-3; D gene ambiguous. Sequences were obtained from peripheral blood. The receptor was derived from an adult man with Graves' ophthalmopathy. This CDR3 is CASSLEALAGNTIYF. CDR3 nucleotides: TGTGCCAGCAGTTTGGAAGCGTTAGCCGGAAACACCATATATTTT.